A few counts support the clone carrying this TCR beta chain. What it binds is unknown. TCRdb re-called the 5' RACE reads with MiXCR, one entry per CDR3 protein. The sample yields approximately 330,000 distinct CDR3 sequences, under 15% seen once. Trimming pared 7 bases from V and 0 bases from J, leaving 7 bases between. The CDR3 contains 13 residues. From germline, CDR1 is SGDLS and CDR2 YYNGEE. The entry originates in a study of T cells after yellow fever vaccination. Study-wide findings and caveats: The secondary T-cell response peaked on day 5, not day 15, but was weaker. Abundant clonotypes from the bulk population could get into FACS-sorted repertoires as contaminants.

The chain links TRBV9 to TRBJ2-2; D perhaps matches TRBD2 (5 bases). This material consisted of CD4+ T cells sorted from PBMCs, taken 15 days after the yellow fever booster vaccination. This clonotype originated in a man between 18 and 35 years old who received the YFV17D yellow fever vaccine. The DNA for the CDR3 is TGTGCCAGCGGGAGCGCGAACACCGGGGAGCTGTTTTTT. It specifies CASGSANTGELFF.